A single sample is the source of the 19 T cell receptor beta chains below, sequenced in a study of somatic mutations in cytotoxic T cells in rheumatoid arthritis (dated by TCRdb to 2016 to 2017). Receptor libraries were prepared by the immunoSEQ multiplex PCR assay. TCRdb's version of the immuneACCESS table is confined to in-frame rearrangements and falls short of the full clone set. An unresolved V gene accounts for under half of the shortfall where checked; the remainder is of unknown origin. For this sample the table gives fewer than 20,000 clones, of which approximately 75% were detected only once. The ten largest clones capture over 9.5% of the sample. The sequencing sample was made of CD8+ T cells sorted from blood. Receptors originate from an adult with rheumatoid arthritis.

The chain is built from TRBV4-1 and TRBJ1-1; unclear D gene. Trimming removed 0 bases from V and 3 bases from J, with 17 bases in between. Germline V lookup: CDR1 MGHRA, CDR2 YSYEKL. The CDR3 length is 17 residues. The CDR3 bases are TGCGCCAGCAGCCAAGATTCGAGTTCGAGGTTAGACACTGAAGCTTTCTTT. Translating it yields CASSQDSSSRLDTEAFF.

V is TRBV27 and J is TRBJ1-2; D possibly corresponds to TRBD1 (6 bases). Trimming shortened V by 2 bases and J by 8 bases, and 24 bases separated the two germline ends. The CDR3 covers 17 residues. The germline gives CDR1 MNHEY, CDR2 SMNVEV (reference sequence). Written as DNA, the CDR3 is TGTGCCAGCAGTTTACGGGCTCAGGGGACTCAATCTCGAGGCTACACCTTC. Encoded protein: CASSLRAQGTQSRGYTF.

The chain uses TRBV10-1 and TRBJ1-1; the D is unclear. Germline CDR1 and CDR2: WNHNN and SYGVQD (reference sequence). The V end lost 3 bases, the J end lost 1 base, and 6 bases lay between the germline ends. The CDR3 totals 13 residues. CDR3 residues: CASSDPANTEAFF. The CDR3 DNA reads TGCGCCAGCAGTGATCCAGCGAACACTGAAGCTTTCTTT.

The chain is built from TRBV19 and TRBJ2-1; 7 nucleotides agree with TRBD2. V lost 7 bases, J lost 5 bases, and 17 bases stayed unmatched. The germline gives CDR1 LNHDA, CDR2 SQIVND (reference sequence). The CDR3 runs to 17 residues. The DNA of the CDR3 is TGTGCCAGTAACCACGGGGGGTTCGGGGAACTGAACAATGAGCAGTTCTTC. It specifies CASNHGGFGELNNEQFF.

The rearrangement joins TRBV10-3 to TRBJ1-3, with D uncertain. V lost 6 bases and J 2 bases, leaving 17 bases between the germline ends. The germline V gene encodes CDR1 ENHRY and CDR2 SYGVKD. The CDR3 runs 16 residues. The CDR3 is CAIRGWTAGAGNTIYF. CDR3 bases: TGTGCCATCAGAGGTTGGACGGCCGGCGCTGGAAACACCATATATTTT.

The chain has TRBV19 and TRBJ2-1; D perhaps matches TRBD1 (6 bases). The CDR3 contains 13 residues. Germline CDR1 LNHDA, CDR2 SQIVND (reference sequence). V was cut by 8 bases and J by 6 bases, with 14 bases left in between. CDR3: CASVQGRSNEQFF. DNA for the CDR3: TGTGCCAGTGTACAGGGAAGAAGCAATGAGCAGTTCTTC.

The chain links TRBV6-5 to TRBJ1-1, with TRBD1 as a possible D gene (5 bases). There are 14 residues in the CDR3. Trimming took off 4 bases at V and 6 bases at J, with 15 bases between the two ends. Germline V lookup: CDR1 MNHEY, CDR2 SVGAGI. The CDR3 coding sequence is TGTGCCAGCAGTTTCGGTCTCGGGGCACCTGAAGCTTTCTTT. Translating gives CASSFGLGAPEAFF.

The chain recombines TRBV5-1 with TRBJ2-1; perhaps TRBD1 as D (8 bases). V was pared by 3 bases and J by 6 bases, with 13 bases between. Germline V gene lookup returns CDR1 SGHRS and CDR2 YFSETQ. This CDR3 contains 14 residues. CDR3: CASSYRGGFNEQFF. DNA for the CDR3: TGCGCCAGCAGCTACAGGGGGGGATTCAATGAGCAGTTCTTC.

This chain connects TRBV27 to TRBJ2-1; D gene unclear. The CDR3 runs 17 residues. Germline CDR1 and CDR2: MNHEY and SMNVEV (reference sequence). Trimming removed 1 base at V and 9 bases at J, with 22 bases between. This chain's CDR3 is CASSLLPTAPVLFEQFF. The CDR3 nucleotides are TGTGCCAGCAGTTTATTGCCCACAGCCCCCGTGTTGTTTGAGCAGTTCTTC.

The chain employs TRBV7-3 and TRBJ2-5, with TRBD2 matching over 10 bases. The CDR3 extends over 14 amino acids. Losses at the gene ends were 5 bases for V and 6 bases for J; bases not matched to a gene: 6. The germline V gene encodes CDR1 SGHTA and CDR2 FQGTGA. The CDR3 DNA follows: TGTGCCAGCAGCCCCTCTAGCGGGGGTAAGACCCAGTACTTC. It yields the protein CASSPSSGGKTQYF. Full variable domain (remainder filled in from reference TRBV7-3 and TRBJ2-5): GAGVSQTPSNKVTEKGKYVELRCDPISGHTALYWYRQSLGQGPEFLIYFQGTGAADDSGLPNDRFFAVRPEGSVSTLKIQRTERGDSAVYLCASSPSSGGKTQYFGPGTRLLVL.

The rearrangement links TRBV2 to TRBJ2-3, with 11 bases identical to TRBD2. Per germline, CDR1 SNHLY and CDR2 FYNNEI. The junction had 5 bases not matched to a gene; V was cut back by 9 bases and J by 3 bases. This CDR3 comprises 14 residues. DNA of the CDR3: TGTGCCAGGGAGACTAGCGGGGTAACAGATACGCAGTATTTT. Encoded protein: CARETSGVTDTQYF.

This clone was detected once. J is TRBJ2-6 and V is TRBV11-2; D gene ambiguous. V was shortened by 5 bases and J by 4 bases, with 12 bases between the two germline ends. The CDR3 extends over 15 amino acids. Germline V gene lookup returns CDR1 SGHAT and CDR2 FQNNGV. In DNA form, the CDR3 reads TGTGCCAGCAGCGCAAGGGTCTCCGGGGCCAACGTCCTGACTTTC. Protein product: CASSARVSGANVLTF.

The J gene is TRBJ2-1, the V gene TRBV4-1; D remains unclear. Germline loops: CDR1 MGHRA, CDR2 YSYEKL. CDR3 length: 13 amino acids. The V and J ends lost 3 bases and 7 bases respectively, with 10 bases between them. The CDR3 nucleotides are TGCGCCAGCAGCCAGCTAGTCGGAAATGAGCAGTTCTTC. Translation gives CASSQLVGNEQFF.

This clone has just a few counts. This chain links TRBV5-4 with TRBJ1-1; 11 nucleotides line up with TRBD1. The V gene end was trimmed by 4 bases and the J gene end by 5 bases; junction bases not matched to a gene: 4. CDR3 size: 14 residues. Germline V gives CDR1 SGHNT, CDR2 YYREEE (reference sequence). The CDR3 spells CASSGTGGGTEAFF. The CDR3 DNA reads TGTGCCAGCAGCGGGACAGGGGGGGGGACTGAAGCTTTCTTT.

V usage is TRBV7-9 and J usage is TRBJ1-2, with D perhaps TRBD1 (6 bases). The CDR3 covers 16 residues. V was shortened by 5 bases and J by 7 bases, with 23 bases between the two germline ends. Looked up from germline, CDR1 is SEHNR and CDR2 is FQNEAQ (reference sequence). CDR3 coding DNA: TGTGCCAGCAGCCGTTACGGAGTGACGGGGGCGCTTGGCTACACCTTC. Amino acid sequence: CASSRYGVTGALGYTF.

This rearrangement joins TRBV11-2 to TRBJ1-6; D not certain. CDR3 length equals 16 residues. The V gene's germline CDR1 is SGHAT and CDR2 FQNNGV. Deletions cut 0 bases from V and 4 bases from J, with 10 bases between. The CDR3 protein is CASSLDRAVYNSPLHF. The CDR3 coding sequence is TGTGCCAGCAGCTTAGATAGGGCGGTATATAATTCACCCCTCCACTTT.

The chain has TRBV11-2 and TRBJ2-7; D gene ambiguous. The CDR3 loop spans 15 amino acids. V gave up 5 bases and J gave up 2 bases, with 16 bases separating them. The germline V gene has CDR1 SGHAT and CDR2 FQNNGV. CDR3 nucleotide sequence: TGTGCCAGCAGCACCTCGGGTAGAGATACCTACGAGCAGTACTTC. This encodes CASSTSGRDTYEQYF.

Here the CDR3 reads CASRPISPGMDQPQHF. CDR3 in DNA: TGTGCCAGCCGTCCCATTAGCCCGGGGATGGATCAGCCCCAGCATTTT. The rearrangement joins TRBV28 to TRBJ1-5; no reliable D call. Trimming pared 8 bases from V and 5 bases from J, leaving 22 bases between. This CDR3 has 16 amino acids. Looked up from germline, CDR1 is MDHEN and CDR2 is SYDVKM.

The chain is built from TRBV28 and TRBJ2-7; 8 bases line up with TRBD1. The length of the CDR3 is 18 residues. CDR1 and CDR2 from the germline V gene are MDHEN and SYDVKM. V shed 5 bases and J 0 bases; nucleotides not matched to a gene: 15. The DNA of the CDR3 is TGTGCCAGCAGTCAAGTCCTCTCGGGACAGGAGATCTCCTACGAGCAGTACTTC. Translated, it gives CASSQVLSGQEISYEQYF.